This passage covers 17 T cell receptor beta chains from one sample sequenced in a study of cytomegalovirus exposure and HLA in healthy donors. The PCR ran on 60 Vbeta and 13 Jbeta primers. Clones were read by immunoSEQ multiplex PCR, and TCRdb kept only the in-frame ones, dropping some. The sample lists 200,000 or so clones; over 70% were seen once. The material sequenced was PBMCs. The receptors were sampled from a young woman in good health and CMV-seropositive.

V is TRBV21-1 and J is TRBJ2-5; the DNA was not used to check the table's D call, TRBD2. TRBV21-1 is flagged as a pseudogene. The CDR3 is made up of 15 amino acids. The CDR3 DNA reads as TGTGCCAGCAGCAATATTAGTCGGGGATGGGAGACCCAGTACTTC. Translated: CASSNISRGWETQYF.

The chain has TRBV27 and TRBJ2-3; D gene ambiguous. The CDR3 spans 11 residues. Trimming removed 3 bases from V and 6 bases from J, with 4 bases in between. From germline, CDR1 is MNHEY and CDR2 SMNVEV (reference sequence). CDR3 in DNA: TGTGCCAGCAGTTTGGGCGATACGCAGTATTTT. It is translated as CASSLGDTQYF.

A remark on this clone: Additional DNA sequences in this sample encode the identical CDR3. This chain uses TRBV28 with TRBJ2-5; 11 bases agree with TRBD2. Germline loops: CDR1 MDHEN, CDR2 SYDVKM. The V gene end was trimmed by 2 bases and the J gene end by 4 bases; junction bases not matched to a gene: 0. The CDR3 has 14 residues. The CDR3 loop is CASSLLAGGETQYF. The CDR3 nucleotides are TGTGCCAGCAGTTTACTAGCGGGGGGAGAGACCCAGTACTTC.

The V and J genes are TRBV6-8 and TRBJ1-5, with 7 bases lining up with TRBD1. Germline V gene sequence: CDR1 MNHGY, CDR2 SAAAGT. This CDR3 region has 19 residues. The V and J ends lost 6 bases and 7 bases, in that order; junction bases with no gene match: 24. The CDR3 nucleotides read TGTGCCAGCAGGGACTCGATTGGCGGGACAGCGCGTTTTAGGCAGCCCCAGCATTTT. This gives the protein CASRDSIGGTARFRQPQHF.

This clone showed up just a few times. The chain uses TRBV21-1 and TRBJ2-2; the D call of TRBD1 is as the table states it, not checked on the DNA. TRBV21-1 is listed as a pseudogene. The CDR3 covers 14 residues. The CDR3 DNA sequence: TGTGCCAGCTACACAGGGAGAGAAACCGGGGAGCTGTTTTTT. Its protein product is CASYTGRETGELFF.

This rearrangement joins TRBV2 to TRBJ2-3; no clear D gene. This CDR3 is built from 14 residues. Germline V CDR1 and CDR2: SNHLY, FYNNEI. V dropped 5 bases and J dropped 4 bases, with 13 bases sitting between them. This CDR3 is CASSSTSPPDTQYF. The DNA of the CDR3 is TGTGCCAGCAGTTCTACCTCCCCTCCAGATACGCAGTATTTT. Full variable domain (missing parts from reference TRBV2 and TRBJ2-3): EPEVTQTPSHQVTQMGQEVILRCVPISNHLYFYWYRQILGQKVEFLVSFYNNEISEKSEIFDDQFSVERPDGSNFTLKIRSTKLEDSAMYFCASSSTSPPDTQYFGPGTRLTVL.

The chain recombines TRBV30 with TRBJ1-1; possible D gene TRBD1, 5 bases. The CDR3 extends over 17 amino acids. Germline values: CDR1 GTSNPN, CDR2 SVGIG (reference sequence). V was trimmed by 0 bases and J by 1 base, leaving 18 bases between them. CDR3 in amino acids: CAWSVTRTYQGNTEAFF. The CDR3 DNA sequence: TGTGCCTGGAGTGTAACCAGGACCTACCAGGGGAACACTGAAGCTTTCTTT.

The chain joins TRBV5-6 to TRBJ1-2; D remains ambiguous. CDR1 SGHDT and CDR2 YYEEEE come from the germline V gene. The CDR3 is made up of 13 amino acids. Deletions cut 7 bases from V and 6 bases from J, with 16 bases between. CDR3 protein: CASVLALGDGYTF. CDR3 sequence (DNA): TGTGCCAGCGTCCTGGCTCTCGGGGATGGCTACACCTTC.

The chain links TRBV30 to TRBJ2-3, with 8 bases lining up with TRBD2. The J segment lost 4 bases and the V segment lost 3 bases, leaving 3 bases of the junction unmatched. From germline, CDR1 is GTSNPN and CDR2 SVGIG (reference sequence). CDR3 length: 13 residues. The CDR3: CAWRAGGSDTQYF. DNA of the CDR3: TGTGCCTGGAGGGCGGGGGGATCAGATACGCAGTATTTT.

CDR3 residues: CASKRQPNTEAFF. CDR3 nucleotides: TGTGCCAGCAAGCGCCAGCCGAACACTGAAGCTTTCTTT. The genes are TRBV2 and TRBJ1-1; no clear D gene. V shed 7 bases and J shed 1 base, with 10 bases lying between them. The CDR3 sequence is 13 residues long. From germline, CDR1 is SNHLY and CDR2 FYNNEI.

The rearrangement joins TRBV18 to TRBJ2-5; 10 bases are shared with TRBD2. The germline V gene has CDR1 KGHSH and CDR2 LQKENI. V lost 3 bases and J lost 3; bases outside the gene matches: 7. The CDR3 is 16 residues long. CDR3 amino acids: CASSPNRGLAEETQYF. The CDR3 bases are TGTGCCAGCTCACCGAACCGAGGACTAGCGGAAGAGACCCAGTACTTC.

The chain couples TRBV13 to TRBJ2-3; TRBD2 matches at 15 bases. V gave up 4 bases and J gave up 4 bases; unmatched junction bases: 9. This CDR3 spans 18 amino acids. Germline values: CDR1 PRHDT, CDR2 FYEKMQ (reference sequence). As DNA, the CDR3 is TGTGCCAGCAGCTCCGGACTAGCGGGGGGGCCTTCCCCAGATACGCAGTATTTT. Protein product: CASSSGLAGGPSPDTQYF.

This chain connects TRBV5-1 to TRBJ2-1; D not certain. The CDR3 is 15 residues long. Trimming shortened V by 4 bases and J by 0 bases, and 11 bases separated the two germline ends. Germline lookup yields CDR1 SGHRS and CDR2 YFSETQ. CDR3 residues: CASSPMFSSYNEQFF. CDR3 nucleotides: TGCGCCAGCAGCCCCATGTTTAGCTCCTACAATGAGCAGTTCTTC.

The V call is TRBV7-9, the J call TRBJ1-5; D remains ambiguous. The CDR3 spans 15 residues. Trimming left V 1 base short and J 0 bases short, with 7 bases between. From germline, CDR1 is SEHNR and CDR2 FQNEAQ (reference sequence). The CDR3 DNA reads as TGTGCCAGCAGCTTAGGCCAACATAGCAATCAGCCCCAGCATTTT. Translating it yields CASSLGQHSNQPQHF.

The chain employs TRBV5-1 and TRBJ1-2; 9 nucleotides match TRBD1. With V trimmed by 2 bases and J by 8 bases, 4 bases remained unmatched. CDR1 SGHRS and CDR2 YFSETQ come from the germline V gene. The CDR3 covers 13 residues. This CDR3 is CASSLGQGWGYTF. The CDR3 coding sequence is TGCGCCAGCAGCTTAGGACAGGGGTGGGGCTACACCTTC.

This sequence joins TRBV2 and TRBJ2-7; TRBD2 matches at 7 bases. V lost 2 bases, J lost 1 base, and 5 bases stayed unmatched. The germline gives CDR1 SNHLY, CDR2 FYNNEI. This CDR3 is 15 amino acids long. The CDR3 sequence: CASSEWGGNSYEQYF. The CDR3 bases are TGTGCCAGCAGTGAATGGGGGGGGAATTCCTACGAGCAGTACTTC.

This clone showed up just once. The chain is built from TRBV6-5 and TRBJ2-5; the D gene is possibly TRBD1 (5 bases). The J call may be in error: the DNA end matches TRBJ2-7 better. Germline CDR1 MNHEY, CDR2 SVGAGI. The CDR3 consists of 15 residues. CDR3 in DNA: TGTGCCAGCAGTTACGACAGCCCCCGGGTCTACGAGCAGTACTTC. This gives the protein CASSYDSPRVYEQYF.